This TCR beta chain comes out of a study of glioma-infiltrating T cells after dendritic cell vaccination. Clones were sequenced by immunoSEQ multiplex PCR, and TCRdb holds only the in-frame ones, with some missing. The sample has around 58,000 clones; 82% are singletons. The germline CDR1 and CDR2 sequences are SGHAT and FQNNGV. This CDR3 comprises 15 residues. Trimming shortened V by 2 bases and J by 2 bases, and 10 bases separated the two germline ends. The TCR was taken from a human donor with glioblastoma. The starting material was blood, obtained before dendritic cell vaccination. V usage is TRBV11-2 and J usage is TRBJ2-1; D gene unclear. The DNA of the CDR3 is TGTGCCAGCAGCTTATTCCGGTCCCCCTACAATGAGCAGTTCTTC. Its protein product is CASSLFRSPYNEQFF.